A single sample is the source of the 16 T cell receptor beta chains below, sequenced in a study of cytomegalovirus exposure and HLA in healthy donors. A multiplex PCR was run with 60 Vbeta primers and 13 Jbeta primers. Using immunoSEQ multiplex PCR, the repertoire was profiled, and TCRdb retains in-frame clones only, with some absent. The data show nearly 110,000 clones, around 70% seen once. Sample: PBMCs. These receptors were collected from a boy younger than 18 in good health and CMV-seronegative.

V and J are TRBV5-1 and TRBJ1-1; tentative D call: TRBD1 (6 bases). The CDR3 spans 16 residues. Germline V lookup: CDR1 SGHRS, CDR2 YFSETQ. Trimming took 5 bases from V and 1 from J, leaving 18 bases between them. CDR3: CASRKPWTDKNTEAFF. Here the CDR3 DNA reads TGCGCCAGCAGAAAACCCTGGACAGATAAGAACACTGAAGCTTTCTTT.

J is TRBJ1-6 and V is TRBV19, with no clear D. The CDR3 totals 15 residues. Germline V CDR1 and CDR2: LNHDA, SQIVND (reference sequence). V lost 1 base to trimming and J lost 7 bases, with 11 bases between them. The CDR3 coding sequence is TGTGCCAGTAGTATAGGAAGGGTAGCGAATTCACCCCTCCACTTT. This sequence encodes CASSIGRVANSPLHF.

The chain combines TRBV15 with TRBJ1-1; perhaps TRBD1 as D (5 bases). CDR1 LNHNV and CDR2 YYDKDF come from the germline V gene (reference sequence). This CDR3 comprises 16 residues. Trimming took 0 bases from V and 0 from J, leaving 11 bases between them. The CDR3 region has the DNA TGTGCCACCAGCAGAGATACGGTACAGGTGAACACTGAAGCTTTCTTT. Encoded protein: CATSRDTVQVNTEAFF.

The rearrangement uses TRBV28 and TRBJ2-3; D unclear. Between the trimmed V and J ends, which lost 5 bases and 6 bases, there was a span of 12 bases. The CDR3 is made up of 13 amino acids. Germline lookup yields CDR1 MDHEN and CDR2 SYDVKM. The DNA for the CDR3 is TGTGCCAGCAGTCTATCGAGCGAGGATACGCAGTATTTT. Translation: CASSLSSEDTQYF.

The rearrangement joins TRBV7-9 to TRBJ2-7, with 7 bases lining up with TRBD1. Germline values: CDR1 SEHNR, CDR2 FQNEAQ (reference sequence). The CDR3 extends over 15 amino acids. The trim removed 6 bases at V and 7 bases at J, leaving 15 bases unmatched. The CDR3 protein is CASRPTGRSPGEQYF. CDR3 coding DNA: TGTGCCAGCAGGCCGACAGGGCGTTCACCAGGGGAGCAGTACTTC.

This clone was seen once. The V and J genes are TRBV28 and TRBJ1-2; TRBD1 matches at 8 bases. The CDR3 runs to 13 residues. Losses at the gene ends were 6 bases for V and 6 bases for J; bases not matched to a gene: 6. Germline V gene data show CDR1 as MDHEN and CDR2 as SYDVKM. CDR3 DNA: TGTGCCAGCAGACGAACAGGGGGACATGGCTACACCTTC. This translates into CASRRTGGHGYTF.

The chain carries TRBV13 and TRBJ1-4, with 8 bases aligning to TRBD1. This CDR3 has 18 residues. Germline assignment: CDR1 PRHDT and CDR2 FYEKMQ (reference sequence). V lost 0 bases, J lost 7 bases, and 13 bases stayed unmatched. CDR3 residues: CASSLGPISGGLGEKLFF. CDR3 in DNA: TGTGCCAGCAGCTTAGGCCCGATATCAGGGGGCCTTGGTGAAAAACTGTTTTTT.

This clone was recorded only once. The chain carries TRBV9 and TRBJ1-5; D is uncertain. There are 14 residues in the CDR3. The ends were cut back, 0 bases at V and 3 bases at J, with 7 bases in the middle. Germline CDR1 SGDLS, CDR2 YYNGEE. The CDR3 DNA reads TGTGCCAGCAGCGTAGGAGGGATCAATCAGCCCCAGCATTTT. As protein: CASSVGGINQPQHF.

V usage is TRBV19 and J usage is TRBJ2-1; 8 nucleotides match TRBD1. V shed 5 bases and J 8 bases; nucleotides not matched to a gene: 5. Germline V lookup: CDR1 LNHDA, CDR2 SQIVND (reference sequence). CDR3 length: 13 amino acids. The CDR3 bases are TGTGCCAGTAGTCCCGGACAGGGATATGAGCAGTTCTTC. It codes for CASSPGQGYEQFF. Looking up the rest from reference TRBV19 and TRBJ2-1 gives the full variable domain: DGGITQSPKYLFRKEGQNVTLSCEQNLNHDAMYWYRQDPGQGLRLIYYSQIVNDFQKGDIAEGYSVSREKKESFPLTVTSAQKNPTAFYLCASSPGQGYEQFFGPGTRLTVL.

This clone has a single count. The rearrangement uses TRBV11-3 and TRBJ2-7, with D tentatively TRBD2 (7 bases). With 6 bases removed from V and 5 bases from J, the gap between germline ends came to 11 bases. Germline V gives CDR1 SGHNT, CDR2 YENEEA. The CDR3 runs to 12 residues. CDR3 in amino acids: CASRAGADEQYF. The CDR3 DNA reads TGTGCCAGCAGGGCGGGGGCGGACGAGCAGTACTTC.

The J gene is TRBJ1-1, the V gene TRBV25-1, with 8 bases lining up with TRBD1. The CDR3 extends over 13 amino acids. The germline V gene encodes CDR1 MGHDK and CDR2 SYGVNS. V lost 6 bases and J lost 3; bases outside the gene matches: 3. This CDR3 is CASRGQADTEAFF. The CDR3 coding sequence is TGTGCCAGCAGGGGACAGGCGGACACTGAAGCTTTCTTT.

The rearrangement links TRBV9 to TRBJ1-1; perhaps TRBD1 as D (5 bases). The CDR3 has 14 amino acids. Germline assignment: CDR1 SGDLS and CDR2 YYNGEE. Trimming pared 0 bases from V and 5 bases from J, leaving 11 bases between. CDR3 loop: CASSVVGGWTEAFF. In nucleotides, the CDR3 is TGTGCCAGCAGCGTAGTGGGGGGTTGGACTGAAGCTTTCTTT. The whole variable domain, remainder taken from reference TRBV9 and TRBJ1-1, is DSGVTQTPKHLITATGQRVTLRCSPRSGDLSVYWYQQSLDQGLQFLIQYYNGEERAKGNILERFSAQQFPDLHSELNLSSLELGDSALYFCASSVVGGWTEAFFGQGTRLTVV.

The sample holds one count of this clone. The chain links TRBV29-1 to TRBJ1-1, with a tentative D call TRBD1 (5 bases). The ends were cut back, 5 bases at V and 5 bases at J, with 15 bases in the middle. The CDR3 consists of 13 residues. Per the germline V gene, CDR1 is SQVTM and CDR2 is ANQGSEA. The CDR3, as DNA: TGCAGCGTTCCGTCCCAGGGTTTAACTGAAGCTTTCTTT. Residues: CSVPSQGLTEAFF.

The sample holds a few counts of this clone. The CDR3 sequence: CASSFSPGNTEAFF. CDR3 DNA: TGTGCCAGCAGCTTCTCTCCAGGTAACACTGAAGCTTTCTTT. The V and J genes are TRBV5-6 and TRBJ1-1; D remains unclear. V was trimmed by 2 bases and J by 2 bases, leaving 10 bases between them. CDR3 length: 14 residues. Germline CDR1 reads SGHDT; CDR2 reads YYEEEE.

The sample holds one count of this clone. The junction departs from germline at one end; a sequencing error may be responsible. J is TRBJ1-1 and V is TRBV30, with D possibly being TRBD1 (6 bases). The germline gives CDR1 GTSNPN, CDR2 SVGIG (reference sequence). The CDR3 is made up of 12 amino acids. DNA for the CDR3: TGTGCCTGGAGTCAGGGGAACACTGGAGCTTTCTTT. Translation gives CAWSQGNTGAFF. Full variable domain (remainder filled in from reference TRBV30 and TRBJ1-1): SQTIHQWPATLVQPVGSPLSLECTVEGTSNPNLYWYRQAAGRGLQLLFYSVGIGQISSEVPQNLSASRPQDRQFILSSKKLLLSDSGFYLCAWSQGNTGAFFGQGTRLTVV.

This clone has more than one count but fewer than ten. V usage is TRBV30 and J usage is TRBJ2-5; 8 positions agree with TRBD1. In germline, CDR1 is GTSNPN, CDR2 SVGIG (reference sequence). The CDR3 spans 14 residues. The ends lost 2 bases at V and 5 bases at J; junction bases unmatched: 7. CDR3 loop: CAWSRTGPGETQYF. The CDR3 nucleotides are TGTGCCTGGAGTAGGACAGGGCCAGGGGAGACCCAGTACTTC.